The rows below give T cell receptor beta chains drawn from one sample of a study of cytomegalovirus exposure and HLA in healthy donors. Generated by immunoSEQ multiplex PCR, the TCRdb table keeps only in-frame clones and is missing some. The sample holds approximately 67,000 clones, roughly 65% seen once. Specimen: PBMCs. The receptors here all came from a young woman in good health and CMV-seronegative. Both conserved end residues are part of each CDR3. The order of the fields is J gene, D gene, V gene, clone size, CDR3 DNA, CDR3 protein. D genes are given only for firm matches. Expanded clones get a size class; other rows say once, few or many, or leave the size out.

J gene: TRBJ2-1; D gene: TRBD2; V gene: TRBV11-2; clone size: NA; CDR3 DNA: TGTGCCAGCAGCTTCGGGACTACCTACAATGAGCAGTTCTTC; CDR3 protein: CASSFGTTYNEQFF
J gene: TRBJ2-2; D gene: TRBD1; V gene: TRBV5-1; clone size: once; CDR3 DNA: TGCGCCAGCAGCTTAAGGGGGCGCGGTACCGGGGAGCTGTTTTTT; CDR3 protein: CASSLRGRGTGELFF
J gene: TRBJ2-7; D gene: TRBD2; V gene: TRBV6-1; clone size: NA; CDR3 DNA: TGTGCCATCAGAGGTAGCGGGGCCGACGAGCAGTACTTC; CDR3 protein: CAIRGSGADEQYF
J gene: TRBJ1-2; D gene: TRBD1; V gene: TRBV2; clone size: NA; CDR3 DNA: TGTGCCAGCAGCGGACAGGGAGATGGCTACACCTTC; CDR3 protein: CASSGQGDGYTF
J gene: TRBJ1-1; D gene: NA; V gene: TRBV6-1; clone size: NA; CDR3 DNA: TGTGCCAGCAGTCCGACGGGGGACACTGAAGCTTTCTTT; CDR3 protein: CASSPTGDTEAFF
J gene: TRBJ1-2; D gene: TRBD1; V gene: TRBV6-1; clone size: NA; CDR3 DNA: TGTGCCAGCAGTGAAGCGCTTCGGGGACAGGGCTTTGGCTACACCTTC; CDR3 protein: CASSEALRGQGFGYTF
J gene: TRBJ2-5; D gene: TRBD2; V gene: TRBV11-2; clone size: NA; CDR3 DNA: TGTGCCAGCAGCCTAGCGGGGGGGAACCAAGAGACCCAGTACTTC; CDR3 protein: CASSLAGGNQETQYF
J gene: TRBJ2-5; D gene: TRBD2; V gene: TRBV5-1; clone size: NA; CDR3 DNA: TGCGCCAGCAGCAAAGACCTAGCGGGGGGGGGCGAGACCCAGTACTTC; CDR3 protein: CASSKDLAGGGETQYF
J gene: TRBJ2-5; D gene: TRBD2; V gene: TRBV19; clone size: NA; CDR3 DNA: TGTGCCAGTAGTATTCCGGGACTAGCAGAGACCCAGTACTTC; CDR3 protein: CASSIPGLAETQYF
J gene: TRBJ1-1; D gene: NA; V gene: TRBV6-5; clone size: NA; CDR3 DNA: TGTGCCAGCAGTGTTTCGAGGGACACTGAAGCTTTCTTT; CDR3 protein: CASSVSRDTEAFF
J gene: TRBJ1-4; D gene: TRBD1; V gene: TRBV4-1; clone size: NA; CDR3 DNA: TGCGCCAGCAGCCAAGATTTCACAGGGGGCGGAGGTAATGAAAAACTGTTTTTT; CDR3 protein: CASSQDFTGGGGNEKLFF
J gene: TRBJ1-2; D gene: NA; V gene: TRBV6-1; clone size: NA; CDR3 DNA: TGTGCCAGCAGTCAGCACAGGGTCCCCTATGGCTACACCTTC; CDR3 protein: CASSQHRVPYGYTF
J gene: TRBJ2-2; D gene: NA; V gene: TRBV5-4; clone size: NA; CDR3 DNA: TGTGCCAGCAGCTTAGATGGGGCTGACAACACCGGGGAGCTGTTTTTT; CDR3 protein: CASSLDGADNTGELFF
J gene: TRBJ2-7; D gene: NA; V gene: TRBV6-4; clone size: NA; CDR3 DNA: TGTGCCAGCAGTGAAGGGGCCAACGAGCAGTACTTC; CDR3 protein: CASSEGANEQYF
J gene: TRBJ1-6; D gene: TRBD1; V gene: TRBV4-1; clone size: NA; CDR3 DNA: TGCGCCGGCAGCCAAGCCGCAAGGCCCCCGGGACAGCCTAGGATTTCACCCCTCCACTTT; CDR3 protein: CAGSQAARPPGQPRISPLHF
J gene: TRBJ2-7; D gene: TRBD2; V gene: TRBV6-1; clone size: NA; CDR3 DNA: TGTGCCAGCAGAGAGGGACTAGCTATGTCCTACGAGCAGTACTTC; CDR3 protein: CASREGLAMSYEQYF
J gene: TRBJ2-3; D gene: NA; V gene: TRBV7-3; clone size: NA; CDR3 DNA: TGTGCCAGCAGCTTTGATTCGGGCACAGATACGCAGTATTTT; CDR3 protein: CASSFDSGTDTQYF
J gene: TRBJ1-6; D gene: TRBD1; V gene: TRBV6-5; clone size: NA; CDR3 DNA: TGTGCCAGCAGTTACGTTGGGGACAGGGGGAATTCACCCCTCCACTTT; CDR3 protein: CASSYVGDRGNSPLHF
J gene: TRBJ2-5; D gene: NA; V gene: TRBV6-5; clone size: NA; CDR3 DNA: TGTGCCAGCAGCCCCGGGACACTCCAGGGAGAGACCCAGTACTTC; CDR3 protein: CASSPGTLQGETQYF
J gene: TRBJ2-7; D gene: NA; V gene: TRBV11-2; clone size: NA; CDR3 DNA: TGTGCCAGCAGCTTAGTTCGGAGCGGAAGCTCCTACGAGCAGTACTTC; CDR3 protein: CASSLVRSGSSYEQYF
J gene: TRBJ2-3; D gene: NA; V gene: TRBV10-3; clone size: NA; CDR3 DNA: TGTGCCATCAGGTCCGGACTAACTAGCACAGATACGCAGTATTTT; CDR3 protein: CAIRSGLTSTDTQYF
J gene: TRBJ2-1; D gene: TRBD2; V gene: TRBV7-2; clone size: few; CDR3 DNA: TGTGCCAGCAGCCCCCGGACTAGCGGGGGGGAGCAGTTCTTC; CDR3 protein: CASSPRTSGGEQFF
J gene: TRBJ1-2; D gene: TRBD1; V gene: TRBV29-1; clone size: NA; CDR3 DNA: TGCAGCGTCCGACAGGGGGCGGAGGATGGCTACACCTTC; CDR3 protein: CSVRQGAEDGYTF
J gene: TRBJ2-7; D gene: TRBD1; V gene: TRBV7-9; clone size: NA; CDR3 DNA: TGTGCCAGCAGCAATCGTCAAGGGGGCCTCTACGAGCAGTACTTC; CDR3 protein: CASSNRQGGLYEQYF
J gene: TRBJ1-2; D gene: TRBD1; V gene: TRBV6-1; clone size: NA; CDR3 DNA: TGTGCCAGCAGTCCACAGGGGGCGCGTTATGGCTACACCTTC; CDR3 protein: CASSPQGARYGYTF
J gene: TRBJ1-4; D gene: NA; V gene: TRBV6-1; clone size: NA; CDR3 DNA: TGTGCCAGCAAGACGGGGGCAACTAATGAAAAACTGTTTTTT; CDR3 protein: CASKTGATNEKLFF
J gene: TRBJ2-3; D gene: TRBD2; V gene: TRBV7-2; clone size: NA; CDR3 DNA: TGTGCCAGCAGCTACGGACTAGCGGGGGCCCCGACAGATACGCAGTATTTT; CDR3 protein: CASSYGLAGAPTDTQYF